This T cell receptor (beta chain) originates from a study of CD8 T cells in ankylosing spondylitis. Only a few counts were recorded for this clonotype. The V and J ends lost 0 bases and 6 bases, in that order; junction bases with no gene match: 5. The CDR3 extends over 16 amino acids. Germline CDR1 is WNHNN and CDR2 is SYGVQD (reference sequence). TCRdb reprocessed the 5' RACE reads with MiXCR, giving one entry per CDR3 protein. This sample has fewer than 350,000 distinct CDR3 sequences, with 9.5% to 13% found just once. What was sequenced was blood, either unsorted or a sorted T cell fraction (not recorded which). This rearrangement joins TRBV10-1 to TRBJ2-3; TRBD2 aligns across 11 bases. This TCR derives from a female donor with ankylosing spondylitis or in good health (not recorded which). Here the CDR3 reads CASSESIAGGADTQYF. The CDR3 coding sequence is TGCGCCAGCAGTGAGTCGATAGCGGGAGGGGCGGATACGCAGTATTTT.